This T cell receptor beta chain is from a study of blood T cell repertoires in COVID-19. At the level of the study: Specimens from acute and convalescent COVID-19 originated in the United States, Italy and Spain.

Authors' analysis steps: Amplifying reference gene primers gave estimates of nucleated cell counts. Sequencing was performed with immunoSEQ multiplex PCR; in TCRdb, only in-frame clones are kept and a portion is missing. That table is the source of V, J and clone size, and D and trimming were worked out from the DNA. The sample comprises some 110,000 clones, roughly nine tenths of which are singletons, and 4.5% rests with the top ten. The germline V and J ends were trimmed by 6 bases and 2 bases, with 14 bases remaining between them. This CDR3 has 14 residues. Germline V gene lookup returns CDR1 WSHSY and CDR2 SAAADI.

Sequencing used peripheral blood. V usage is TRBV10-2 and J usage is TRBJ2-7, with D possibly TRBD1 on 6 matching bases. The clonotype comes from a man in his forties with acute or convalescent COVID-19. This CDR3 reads CASRDNTGPYEQYF. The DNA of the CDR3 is TGCGCCAGCAGAGATAATACAGGGCCCTACGAGCAGTACTTC.